This TCR beta chain stems from a study of OX40 agonist ivuxolimab in advanced cancers. The assay was immunoSEQ multiplex PCR, and TCRdb's table has in-frame clones only and misses some. Among 70,000 to 85,000 clones listed, around four fifths were seen once. The V and J ends lost 6 bases and 0 bases, in that order; junction bases with no gene match: 12. The CDR3 totals 18 residues. This chain links TRBV6-7 with TRBJ1-5; TRBD1 agrees at 9 bases. TRBV6-7 is an ORF; its function is uncertain. The clonotype was recovered from an adult with an advanced solid tumor such as melanoma, head and neck, liver or kidney cancer. Sample: CD4+ or CD8+ T cells sorted from blood, taken in a trial of the OX40 agonist ivuxolimab. DNA of the CDR3: TGTGCCAGCAGACCGCACACAGGGGGCTTGCATAGCAATCAGCCCCAGCATTTT. Residues: CASRPHTGGLHSNQPQHF.